This note documents a single TCR beta chain sequence. No antigen is known for it. The data derive from a study of a mutant IDH1 vaccine in newly diagnosed glioma. Study background: The study gave patients eight vaccinations in weeks 1, 3, 5, 7, 11, 15, 19, 23. Patients were started on vaccination 4-6 weeks after radiotherapy alone, or with temozolomide cycles. Previous treatment comprised radiotherapy, temozolomide, or both, mostly both.

Produced via immunoSEQ multiplex PCR; TCRdb's table is partial and in-frame only. Of 50,000 to 70,000 clones in the sample, over 75% are singletons; the top ten hold 10% to 15%. Losses at the gene ends were 2 bases for V and 0 bases for J; bases not matched to a gene: 3. The V gene's germline CDR1 is SGDLS and CDR2 YYNGEE. This CDR3 contains 16 residues. Regarding time point: week 23, last vaccination. Doses comprised 300 ug of mutant IDH1 20-mer peptide each, plus topical imiquimod. Study observations and caveats: Vaccination induced immune responses in 85% to 95% of patients.

The receptor was derived from a man aged 18 to 35 with glioma. The specimen was PBMCs, collected from a glioma patient whose treatment included an IDH1 peptide vaccine. V and J are TRBV9 and TRBJ2-2; 8 nucleotides align to TRBD1. The CDR3 nucleotides read TGTGCCAGCAGCGTCGGGACAGGTACGAACACCGGGGAGCTGTTTTTT. Protein: CASSVGTGTNTGELFF.